Each of the 17 T cell receptor beta chains below was sequenced from the same sample in a study of CD8 T cells in Susac syndrome. RNA in amounts of about 0.5 to 1 ug was reverse transcribed with random hexamers. MiXCR, applied by TCRdb to the immunoSEQ multiplex PCR reads, yields one record per CDR3 protein. The repertoire holds 95,000 to 150,000 distinct CDR3 sequences, approximately 93% seen once, with roughly 0.3% in the top ten. Sequencing used CD8+ T cells from PBMCs. The source of these receptors is a human donor with multiple sclerosis.

The chain couples TRBV14 to TRBJ2-7, with D possibly TRBD2 on 5 matching bases. Trimming left V 4 bases short and J 10 bases short, with 17 bases between. Looked up from germline, CDR1 is SGHDN and CDR2 is FVKESK. The CDR3 extends over 13 amino acids. CDR3 region: CASSPLPGPSQYV. The CDR3 coding sequence is TGTGCCAGCAGCCCACTACCCGGGCCTAGCCAGTACGTC.

The chain has TRBV12-5 and TRBJ2-7; TRBD2 matches at 9 bases. Germline V lookup: CDR1 LGHNT, CDR2 FRNRAP. The CDR3 covers 15 residues. Trimming removed 3 bases from V and 3 bases from J; junction bases left unmatched: 6. CDR3 protein: CASGFHAGGIYEQYF. Here the CDR3 DNA reads TGTGCTAGTGGTTTTCACGCGGGGGGGATCTACGAGCAGTACTTC.

The chain links TRBV20-1 to TRBJ1-2; possible D gene TRBD1, 5 bases. This CDR3 is 13 amino acids long. The germline V gene encodes CDR1 DFQATT and CDR2 SNEGSKA (reference sequence). V lost 0 bases, J lost 8 bases, and 13 bases lay in between. The CDR3 reads CSARDRPWGGYTF. CDR3 DNA: TGCAGTGCTAGAGACAGGCCCTGGGGGGGCTACACCTTC.

This clonotype showed up just once. This rearrangement joins TRBV5-8 to TRBJ2-7, with D possibly TRBD2 on 6 matching bases. The V end was cut by 4 bases, the J end by 3 bases, with 17 bases between. CDR1 and CDR2 from the germline V gene are SGHTS and YDEGEE. The CDR3 runs 15 residues. The CDR3 bases are TGTGCCAGCAGCCCCCCCTGGGTAGCGGACTACGAGCAGTACGTC. The encoded protein is CASSPPWVADYEQYV.

The rearrangement uses TRBV5-1 and TRBJ2-1; 9 nucleotides line up with TRBD1. Germline CDR1 SGHRS, CDR2 YFSETQ. The CDR3 spans 15 residues. The V segment lost 0 bases and the J segment 8 bases; nucleotides outside the gene matches: 6. For the CDR3, the DNA is TGCGCCAGCAGCTTGGCGGGGACAGGGATGGATGAGCAGTTCTTC. It encodes CASSLAGTGMDEQFF.

This sequence joins TRBV10-3 and TRBJ2-7; TRBD1 agrees at 7 bases. V lost 6 bases, J lost 9 bases, and 5 bases stayed unmatched. Germline V gene data show CDR1 as ENHRY and CDR2 as SYGVKD. This CDR3 region has 11 residues. The CDR3 nucleotides read TGTGCCATCAGGTCACAGGGGTCGCAGTACTTC. It specifies CAIRSQGSQYF.

To note about this clonotype: Germline and junction disagree at one end, which may indicate a read error. The genes are TRBV10-3 and TRBJ2-2; D is unresolved. Germline V gene data show CDR1 as ENHRY and CDR2 as SYGVKD. The CDR3 spans 11 residues. In nucleotides, the CDR3 is TGTACCATCTGGATGTCCGGGGAGCTGTTTTTT. It codes for CTIWMSGELFF.

The rearrangement links TRBV4-1 to TRBJ2-7; D call uncertain. V lost 0 bases to trimming and J lost 4 bases, with 10 bases between them. This CDR3 contains 14 residues. Germline loops: CDR1 MGHRA, CDR2 YSYEKL. The CDR3, as DNA: TGCGCCAGCAGCCAAGATCCGGGTCCATACGAGCAGTACTTC. It encodes CASSQDPGPYEQYF.

This chain connects TRBV24-1 to TRBJ2-1; 7 nucleotides align to TRBD2. The CDR3 is 15 amino acids. Looked up from germline, CDR1 is KGHDR and CDR2 is SFDVKD. Trimming at V came to 0 bases and at J to 9 bases, leaving 7 bases not matched to a gene. CDR3 loop: CATSDLQGGLGEQFF. In DNA, the CDR3 is TGTGCCACCAGTGATTTGCAGGGAGGGCTCGGTGAGCAGTTCTTC.

V and J are TRBV29-1 and TRBJ1-1; 9 bases align to TRBD1. The CDR3 sequence is 17 residues long. Germline V CDR1 and CDR2: SQVTM, ANQGSEA. V trimming: 5 bases; J trimming: 0 bases; junction bases outside the gene matches: 13. For the CDR3, the DNA is TGCAGCGTTACCGGGACAGGGAAGGCATTGATGAACACTGAAGCTTTCTTT. Its protein product is CSVTGTGKALMNTEAFF. Variable domain in full (rest from reference TRBV29-1 and TRBJ1-1): SAVISQKPSRDICQRGTSLTIQCQVDSQVTMMFWYRQQPGQSLTLIATANQGSEATYESGFVIDKFPISRPNLTFSTLTVSNMSPEDSSIYLCSVTGTGKALMNTEAFFGQGTRLTVV.

The V call is TRBV5-1, the J call TRBJ2-5; D is undetermined. V lost 7 bases, J lost 5 bases, and 18 bases lay in between. In germline, CDR1 is SGHRS, CDR2 YFSETQ. The CDR3 length is 14 residues. The CDR3 sequence: CASGNNMLVETQYF. The CDR3 DNA sequence: TGCGCCAGCGGGAATAACATGCTTGTTGAGACCCAGTACTTC.

The chain couples TRBV7-2 to TRBJ1-5, with D possibly matching TRBD1 (6 bases). Germline loops: CDR1 SGHTA, CDR2 FQGNSA. Trimming stripped 3 bases from V and 7 bases from J, with 13 bases between. This CDR3 region has 14 residues. The CDR3 protein is CASSLSGVAQPQHF. CDR3 coding DNA: TGTGCCAGCAGCTTGTCAGGGGTGGCGCAGCCCCAGCATTTT.

The rearrangement links TRBV29-1 to TRBJ1-4; TRBD1 aligns across 10 bases. Per the germline V gene, CDR1 is SQVTM and CDR2 is ANQGSEA. This CDR3 region has 20 residues. V trimming: 5 bases; J trimming: 0 bases; junction bases outside the gene matches: 18. Here the CDR3 reads CSVSPMPGTGDYATNEKLFF. DNA for the CDR3: TGCAGCGTTTCCCCCATGCCCGGGACAGGGGATTATGCAACTAATGAAAAACTGTTTTTT.

This chain connects TRBV12-3 or TRBV12-4 to TRBJ2-5; TRBD2 matches at 7 bases. This CDR3 has 13 residues. V gave up 5 bases and J gave up 5 bases; unmatched junction bases: 5. In nucleotides, the CDR3 is TGTGCCAGCAGTCTCGGGGAGGGGGAGACCCAGTACTTC. Its protein is CASSLGEGETQYF.

This clonotype has only a few counts. The CDR3 DNA reads as TGTGCCAGCAGCCCCCATCGGGAGGGCCGCGGGGAGCTGTTTTTT. It translates to CASSPHREGRGELFF. The J gene is TRBJ2-2, the V gene TRBV9, with 8 bases lining up with TRBD2. The V segment lost 4 bases and the J segment 7 bases; nucleotides outside the gene matches: 9. Germline V lookup: CDR1 SGDLS, CDR2 YYNGEE. The CDR3 runs to 15 residues.

The V gene is TRBV5-1, the J gene TRBJ1-1, with TRBD1 identical over 9 bases. The CDR3 is made up of 14 amino acids. Germline CDR1 is SGHRS and CDR2 is YFSETQ. The V segment lost 2 bases and the J segment 6 bases; nucleotides outside the gene matches: 5. In nucleotides, the CDR3 is TGCGCCAGCAGCTTTGGGACAGGGTTTGCTGAAGCTTTCTTT. It specifies CASSFGTGFAEAFF. The full variable domain, with the rest looked up from reference TRBV5-1 and TRBJ1-1, is KAGVTQTPRYLIKTRGQQVTLSCSPISGHRSVSWYQQTPGQGLQFLFEYFSETQRNKGNFPGRFSGRQFSNSRSEMNVSTLELGDSALYLCASSFGTGFAEAFFGQGTRLTVV.

J is TRBJ2-1 and V is TRBV5-1; no firm D call. Trimming left V 0 bases short and J 0 bases short, with 7 bases between. The CDR3 has 15 amino acids. In germline, CDR1 is SGHRS, CDR2 YFSETQ. In nucleotides, the CDR3 is TGCGCCAGCAGCTTGGACAGTTACTCCTACAATGAGCAGTTCTTC. This codes for CASSLDSYSYNEQFF.